The 31 T cell receptor beta chains in this list originate from one sample, sequenced in a study of OX40 agonist ivuxolimab in advanced cancers. Clones were read by immunoSEQ multiplex PCR, and TCRdb kept only the in-frame ones, dropping some. Of about 140,000 clones listed, 90% were seen once; the top ten hold less than 1.1%. The starting material was CD4+ or CD8+ T cells sorted from blood, obtained in a trial of the OX40 agonist ivuxolimab. The receptors come from an adult with an advanced solid tumor such as melanoma, head and neck, liver or kidney cancer.

The rearrangement joins TRBV28 to TRBJ2-7; D is perhaps TRBD2 (6 bases). V was trimmed by 3 bases and J by 2 bases, leaving 11 bases between them. The germline V gene encodes CDR1 MDHEN and CDR2 SYDVKM. This CDR3 region has 14 residues. The CDR3 bases are TGTGCCAGCAGTTTTGGGGGGAAACCCTACGAGCAGTACTTC. As protein: CASSFGGKPYEQYF.

CDR3 DNA sequence: TGCAGTGCTGGAAAAGACTACGAGCAGTACTTC. As protein: CSAGKDYEQYF. The chain has TRBV20-1 and TRBJ2-7; D ambiguous. Germline CDR1 reads DFQATT; CDR2 reads SNEGSKA (reference sequence). The CDR3 is 11 amino acids. V gave up 5 bases and J gave up 3 bases, with 8 bases separating them.

This clone was picked up one time. Here the CDR3 reads CASSGTGTGFYEQYF. The CDR3 coding sequence is TGTGCCAGCAGCGGGACCGGGACAGGATTTTACGAGCAGTACTTC. The chain has TRBV28 and TRBJ2-7; 8 nucleotides match TRBD1. CDR1 and CDR2 from the germline V gene are MDHEN and SYDVKM. The CDR3 covers 15 residues. Losses at the gene ends were 6 bases for V and 4 bases for J; bases not matched to a gene: 11.

The chain is built from TRBV9 and TRBJ2-1; D tentatively fits TRBD1 or TRBD2 (6 bases each). This CDR3 is 16 amino acids long. Germline-derived CDR1 and CDR2 are SGDLS and YYNGEE. V was trimmed by 2 bases and J by 0 bases, leaving 12 bases between them. The CDR3 DNA reads TGTGCCAGCAGCGTGAGGGGGGAAAGCTCCTACAATGAGCAGTTCTTC. It specifies CASSVRGESSYNEQFF.

This sequence joins TRBV5-5 and TRBJ2-3; 8 positions agree with TRBD1. From germline, CDR1 is SGHKS and CDR2 YYEKEE (reference sequence). The junction had 12 bases not matched to a gene; V was cut back by 6 bases and J by 6 bases. The CDR3 consists of 15 residues. CDR3 DNA: TGTGCCAGCACCCAGACAGGGGTGTTGACCGATACGCAGTATTTT. Translating it yields CASTQTGVLTDTQYF.

The chain employs TRBV28 and TRBJ1-5, with D perhaps TRBD1 (5 bases). V lost 4 bases and J 2 bases, leaving 15 bases between the germline ends. The germline gives CDR1 MDHEN, CDR2 SYDVKM. The CDR3 is 16 amino acids. CDR3 in DNA: TGTGCCAGCAGTTCGGACGGGACGGCCGGCAATCAGCCCCAGCATTTT. Its translation is CASSSDGTAGNQPQHF.

V and J are TRBV6-5 and TRBJ1-1; D perhaps matches TRBD1 (6 bases). This CDR3 has 13 amino acids. Deletions cut 6 bases from V and 3 bases from J, with 11 bases between. Germline values: CDR1 MNHEY, CDR2 SVGAGI. The CDR3 here is CASSWGHDTEAFF. In nucleotides, the CDR3 is TGTGCCAGCAGCTGGGGGCATGACACTGAAGCTTTCTTT.

V and J are TRBV7-9 and TRBJ2-5; TRBD2 matches at 7 bases. CDR1 and CDR2 from the germline V gene are SEHNR and FQNEAQ (reference sequence). CDR3 size: 14 residues. V trimming: 2 bases; J trimming: 2 bases; junction bases outside the gene matches: 2. CDR3: CASSLQGGQETQYF. CDR3 DNA sequence: TGTGCCAGCAGCTTACAGGGAGGGCAAGAGACCCAGTACTTC.

This clone turned up a few times. The chain has TRBV19 and TRBJ2-7; D remains ambiguous. CDR3 length: 15 amino acids. Germline CDR1 reads LNHDA; CDR2 reads SQIVND (reference sequence). Trimming pared 5 bases from V and 2 bases from J, leaving 16 bases between. In DNA form, the CDR3 reads TGTGCCAGTAGTGCCTCGTGGCAGGCCGCCTACGAGCAGTACTTC. Translating gives CASSASWQAAYEQYF.

J is TRBJ2-7 and V is TRBV28; D remains unclear. The CDR3 spans 11 residues. Trimming took off 4 bases at V and 6 bases at J, with 7 bases between the two ends. CDR1 is MDHEN, CDR2 SYDVKM, per germline. The CDR3, as DNA: TGTGCCAGCAGTTCAACGGTCGAGCAGTACTTC. It yields the protein CASSSTVEQYF.

This clone has just one count. V is TRBV28 and J is TRBJ2-2, with a weak D call TRBD1 (6 bases). V was pared by 0 bases and J by 2 bases, with 13 bases between. Germline V gene sequence: CDR1 MDHEN, CDR2 SYDVKM. The CDR3 length is 17 residues. The chain's CDR3 is CASSLWSAQGNTGELFF. DNA of the CDR3: TGTGCCAGCAGTTTATGGAGCGCACAGGGAAACACCGGGGAGCTGTTTTTT.

V is TRBV28 and J is TRBJ1-2, with D possibly TRBD1 on 5 matching bases. Germline values: CDR1 MDHEN, CDR2 SYDVKM. V lost 6 bases, J lost 2 bases, and 10 bases lay in between. The length of the CDR3 is 13 residues. The DNA of the CDR3 is TGTGCCAGCAGATTAGACAGCAACTATGGCTACACCTTC. Its translation is CASRLDSNYGYTF.

The chain links TRBV5-4 to TRBJ2-3; D gene ambiguous. The V end was cut by 2 bases, the J end by 6 bases, with 7 bases between. Per the germline V gene, CDR1 is SGHNT and CDR2 is YYREEE (reference sequence). CDR3 length: 12 amino acids. CDR3 amino acids: CASSLVSDTQYF. CDR3 DNA: TGTGCCAGCAGCTTAGTTTCGGATACGCAGTATTTT.

This clone showed up just once. The V and J genes are TRBV28 and TRBJ1-1; TRBD1 matches 7 bases. The CDR3 is made up of 14 amino acids. V lost 5 bases and J lost 0; bases outside the gene matches: 3. From germline, CDR1 is MDHEN and CDR2 SYDVKM. CDR3 in DNA: TGTGCCAGCAGTGGGACAGACCTGAACACTGAAGCTTTCTTT. Translation: CASSGTDLNTEAFF.

As DNA, the CDR3 is TGTGCCAGCAGCGTTAGCGGGTTCGAGAACGAGCAGTACTTC. Its translation is CASSVSGFENEQYF. This chain links TRBV9 with TRBJ2-7; TRBD2 agrees at 7 bases. The germline gives CDR1 SGDLS, CDR2 YYNGEE. This CDR3 is 14 amino acids long. Trimming cost V 2 bases and J 5 bases; bases outside gene matches: 7.

The rearrangement links TRBV1 to TRBJ1-1. TRBV1 is deemed a pseudogene. The length of the CDR3 is 15 residues. The CDR3 reads CTSSRDQVLNTEAFF. CDR3 coding DNA: TGCACCAGCAGCCGAGATCAGGTACTAAACACTGAAGCTTTCTTT.

Here the CDR3 reads CASSTDPNTGELFF. The DNA for the CDR3 is TGCGCCAGCAGCACCGACCCAAACACCGGGGAGCTGTTTTTT. This chain connects TRBV5-1 to TRBJ2-2; D remains ambiguous. The CDR3 has 14 amino acids. V was shortened by 4 bases and J by 2 bases, with 9 bases between the two germline ends. Per the germline V gene, CDR1 is SGHRS and CDR2 is YFSETQ.

This clone was seen only a few times. Other DNA sequences in the sample encode the same CDR3. V usage is TRBV18 and J usage is TRBJ1-1; no reliable D call. Per the germline V gene, CDR1 is KGHSH and CDR2 is LQKENI. There are 13 residues in the CDR3. The V end was cut by 2 bases, the J end by 1 base, with 5 bases between. CDR3 nucleotide sequence: TGTGCCAGCTCACCAGGGGAGAACACTGAAGCTTTCTTT. It is translated as CASSPGENTEAFF.

The chain recombines TRBV20-1 with TRBJ2-1; perhaps TRBD2 as D (5 bases). In germline, CDR1 is DFQATT, CDR2 SNEGSKA (reference sequence). This CDR3 contains 10 residues. V lost 6 bases and J 9 bases, leaving 9 bases between the germline ends. The CDR3 DNA follows: TGCAGTGCGGAGAGCGGTGAGCAGTTCTTC. This codes for CSAESGEQFF.

The chain recombines TRBV19 with TRBJ1-2; tentative D call: TRBD1 (5 bases). Germline values: CDR1 LNHDA, CDR2 SQIVND (reference sequence). Deletions cut 5 bases from V and 7 bases from J, with 11 bases between. The CDR3 contains 12 residues. CDR3 in amino acids: CASSAARVGYTF. In DNA, the CDR3 is TGTGCCAGTAGTGCTGCCAGGGTTGGCTACACCTTC. Supplemented by reference TRBV19 and TRBJ1-2, the full variable domain reads DGGITQSPKYLFRKEGQNVTLSCEQNLNHDAMYWYRQDPGQGLRLIYYSQIVNDFQKGDIAEGYSVSREKKESFPLTVTSAQKNPTAFYLCASSAARVGYTFGSGTRLTVV.

The rearrangement uses TRBV9 and TRBJ2-1; D is unresolved. V lost 1 base and J 6 bases, leaving 14 bases between the germline ends. Germline V lookup: CDR1 SGDLS, CDR2 YYNGEE. This CDR3 contains 15 residues. CDR3 protein: CASSVRAEWANEQFF. The CDR3 DNA reads as TGTGCCAGCAGCGTAAGGGCAGAATGGGCCAATGAGCAGTTCTTC.

V is TRBV18 and J is TRBJ1-4, with TRBD1 as a possible D gene (5 bases). Per the germline V gene, CDR1 is KGHSH and CDR2 is LQKENI. This CDR3 contains 14 residues. Trimming cost V 4 bases and J 1 base, with 7 bases left between them. This chain's CDR3 is CASSRDGTNEKLFF. The DNA of the CDR3 is TGTGCCAGCTCACGGGACGGAACTAATGAAAAACTGTTTTTT.

J is TRBJ2-1 and V is TRBV30, with a weak D call TRBD2 (5 bases). Per the germline V gene, CDR1 is GTSNPN and CDR2 is SVGIG (reference sequence). The CDR3 is 12 residues long. Trimming shortened V by 0 bases and J by 10 bases, and 10 bases separated the two germline ends. The CDR3 nucleotides read TGTGCCTGGAGTGTTCAAGGAGGCGAGCAGTTCTTC. It translates to CAWSVQGGEQFF.

The J gene is TRBJ1-1, the V gene TRBV5-1; tentatively, D is TRBD1 (5 bases). Trimming took 6 bases from V and 2 from J, leaving 14 bases between them. CDR1 is SGHRS, CDR2 YFSETQ, per germline. CDR3 size: 14 residues. The CDR3 here is CASTATGGNTEAFF. The CDR3 DNA reads TGCGCCAGCACGGCTACGGGGGGAAACACTGAAGCTTTCTTT.

This chain connects TRBV5-1 to TRBJ2-2; the match to TRBD1 covers 9 bases. The germline V gene has CDR1 SGHRS and CDR2 YFSETQ. With V trimmed by 2 bases and J by 5 bases, 4 bases remained unmatched. CDR3 length equals 15 residues. CDR3 coding DNA: TGCGCCAGCAGCTTAAGGACAGGGGATACCGGGGAGCTGTTTTTT. This sequence encodes CASSLRTGDTGELFF. The full variable domain, its missing parts supplied by reference TRBV5-1 and TRBJ2-2, is KAGVTQTPRYLIKTRGQQVTLSCSPISGHRSVSWYQQTPGQGLQFLFEYFSETQRNKGNFPGRFSGRQFSNSRSEMNVSTLELGDSALYLCASSLRTGDTGELFFGEGSRLTVL.

The genes are TRBV19 and TRBJ2-5; D might be TRBD1 (6 bases). The DNA end is more similar to TRBJ2-7, so the J call may be wrong. Looked up from germline, CDR1 is LNHDA and CDR2 is SQIVND (reference sequence). This CDR3 is built from 14 residues. CDR3 DNA: TGTGCCAGTAGTGCGAGCAGGGGCGCCTACGAGCAGTACTTC. Translated: CASSASRGAYEQYF.

CDR3 in DNA: TGTGCCAGCAGCTTAGGGACTAGGAACAATGAGCAGTTCTTC. The encoded protein is CASSLGTRNNEQFF. The chain employs TRBV7-2 and TRBJ2-1; 7 bases agree with TRBD2. The germline CDR1 and CDR2 sequences are SGHTA and FQGNSA. Trimming removed 1 base from V and 5 bases from J; junction bases left unmatched: 2. This CDR3 has 14 amino acids.

The chain carries TRBV19 and TRBJ2-1; 13 bases align to TRBD2. Unmatched junction bases numbered 1, after V lost 3 bases and J lost 5 bases. The CDR3 is made up of 15 amino acids. The germline gives CDR1 LNHDA, CDR2 SQIVND (reference sequence). CDR3 loop: CASSMGTSGNNEQFF. DNA of the CDR3: TGTGCCAGTAGTATGGGGACTAGCGGGAACAATGAGCAGTTCTTC. Using reference TRBV19 and TRBJ2-1 for the parts outside the CDR3, the full variable domain is DGGITQSPKYLFRKEGQNVTLSCEQNLNHDAMYWYRQDPGQGLRLIYYSQIVNDFQKGDIAEGYSVSREKKESFPLTVTSAQKNPTAFYLCASSMGTSGNNEQFFGPGTRLTVL.

V gene TRBV11-3 combines with J gene TRBJ2-3; 11 bases match TRBD2. The CDR3 is 17 amino acids. Per germline, CDR1 SGHNT and CDR2 YENEEA. The V segment lost 4 bases and the J segment 1 base; nucleotides outside the gene matches: 7. Here the CDR3 DNA reads TGTGCCAGCAGCTCCCATGGACTAGCGGGTGGCACAGATACGCAGTATTTT. The encoded protein is CASSSHGLAGGTDTQYF.

The CDR3 DNA follows: TGTGCCAGCAGCTTGGACGGTAGCGGGAGTCACGAGCAGTACTTC. Translated, it gives CASSLDGSGSHEQYF. This chain links TRBV5-4 with TRBJ2-5, with 9 bases identical to TRBD2. The DNA end favors TRBJ2-7, so the J call may be wrong. In germline, CDR1 is SGHNT, CDR2 YYREEE (reference sequence). CDR3 size: 15 residues.

This clone appeared a few times. The chain combines TRBV5-4 with TRBJ1-1; possible D gene TRBD1, 6 bases. The CDR3 runs to 14 residues. CDR1 is SGHNT and CDR2 is YYREEE in the germline V gene (reference sequence). Between the trimmed V and J ends, which lost 0 bases and 5 bases, there was a span of 11 bases. The chain's CDR3 is CASSLEQGLTEAFF. The CDR3 region has the DNA TGTGCCAGCAGCTTGGAACAGGGTTTAACTGAAGCTTTCTTT.